This entry concerns a single TCR beta chain. The CDR3 extends over 14 amino acids. Germline-derived CDR1 and CDR2 are SGHTA and FQGNSA. Trimming pared 1 base from V and 7 bases from J, leaving 13 bases between. The TCRbeta library incorporated unique molecular identifiers. TCRdb passed the PCR reads through MiXCR, listing each CDR3 protein once. The sample consists of about 500,000 distinct CDR3 sequences, approximately 29% of them appearing once. These data originate in a study of T-cell reconstitution after alpha-beta-depleted transplantation in children. This TCR came from a human donor who donated a stem cell graft to a child with aplastic anemia. This sequence joins TRBV7-2 and TRBJ1-2, with D perhaps TRBD1 (5 bases). The sample in question was PBMCs from the stem cell graft donor, obtained from the stem cell graft. CDR3 sequence (DNA): TGTGCCAGCAGCTTAGATTTGGCAGGGTCTGGCTACACCTTC. This sequence encodes CASSLDLAGSGYTF.